Presented here are 12 T cell receptor beta chains from one specimen sequenced in a study of shared clonotypes between healthy human individuals. The data were produced by immunoSEQ multiplex PCR, yet TCRdb's version contains in-frame clones alone and is incomplete. Of about 2.2 million clones listed, 93% were seen once; the top ten hold less than 2%. CD45RO-negative cells were positively selected for CCR7, leaving out terminally differentiated effector memory CD45RA+ cells. The sequenced material came from naive CD8+ T cells from PBMCs. The source is a young man in good health. Some clones in this sample may be carry-over from other donors' samples.

V usage is TRBV9 and J usage is TRBJ2-5; no definite D call. Germline values: CDR1 SGDLS, CDR2 YYNGEE. This CDR3 region has 15 residues. Trimming cost V 0 bases and J 1 base, with 10 bases left between them. The CDR3 loop reads CASSVAPASQETQYF. The CDR3 DNA sequence: TGTGCCAGCAGCGTAGCGCCGGCCAGCCAAGAGACCCAGTACTTC.

This rearrangement joins TRBV6-1 to TRBJ2-1; no firm D call. Trimming removed 3 bases at V and 0 bases at J, with 9 bases between. Germline CDR1 reads MNHNS; CDR2 reads SASEGT. The length of the CDR3 is 15 residues. The CDR3 is CASSERLNSYNEQFF. CDR3 sequence (DNA): TGTGCCAGCAGTGAGCGGCTAAACTCCTACAATGAGCAGTTCTTC.

The chain couples TRBV30 to TRBJ2-4, with 7 bases identical to TRBD2. This CDR3 region has 15 residues. Germline CDR1 is GTSNPN and CDR2 is SVGIG (reference sequence). Trimming removed 5 bases from V and 3 bases from J; junction bases left unmatched: 10. The CDR3, as DNA: TGTGCCTGGTTTAAGAGGGCGGGAGACAAAAACATTCAGTACTTC. As protein: CAWFKRAGDKNIQYF.

The chain recombines TRBV6-1 with TRBJ2-2; D is perhaps TRBD2 (7 bases). V lost 4 bases to trimming and J lost 4 bases, with 19 bases between them. The CDR3 is 17 residues long. Germline CDR1 and CDR2: MNHNS and SASEGT. CDR3 bases: TGTGCCAGCAGTGGAGACAGGACTAGGCTGGGCACCGGGGAGCTGTTTTTT. Encoded protein: CASSGDRTRLGTGELFF.

V is TRBV7-3 and J is TRBJ2-2, with TRBD1 identical over 7 bases. CDR1 is SGHTA, CDR2 FQGTGA, per germline. V shed 3 bases and J 7 bases; nucleotides not matched to a gene: 8. This CDR3 comprises 15 residues. The CDR3 bases are TGTGCCAGCAGCTTCTCGACAGGGATCGGCGGGGAGCTGTTTTTT. Its protein is CASSFSTGIGGELFF.

This chain joins TRBV19 and TRBJ2-7; 9 nucleotides line up with TRBD1. The CDR3 totals 15 residues. V gave up 5 bases and J gave up 5 bases; unmatched junction bases: 10. The germline CDR1 and CDR2 sequences are LNHDA and SQIVND (reference sequence). CDR3 nucleotide sequence: TGTGCCAGTAGTCCTTCCCGGGACAGGGACCACGAGCAGTACTTC. Protein sequence: CASSPSRDRDHEQYF.

The genes are TRBV7-6 and TRBJ2-1; 11 bases are a match to TRBD2. V trimming: 5 bases; J trimming: 1 base; junction bases outside the gene matches: 7. CDR1 is SGHVS, CDR2 FNYEAQ, per germline. The CDR3 totals 17 residues. The chain's CDR3 is CASSLLTSGTSYNEQFF. The CDR3 DNA sequence: TGTGCCAGCAGCCTCCTGACTAGCGGGACTTCCTACAATGAGCAGTTCTTC.

This clone was counted a single time. This sequence joins TRBV7-9 and TRBJ2-5; 8 bases are shared with TRBD1. V gave up 0 bases and J gave up 5 bases; unmatched junction bases: 5. The germline CDR1 and CDR2 sequences are SEHNR and FQNEAQ (reference sequence). The CDR3 has 15 amino acids. The CDR3 region has the DNA TGTGCCAGCAGCTTAGCGCAGGGGGCGGCGGAGACCCAGTACTTC. Encoded protein: CASSLAQGAAETQYF.

This clone has more than one count but fewer than ten. The chain uses TRBV15 and TRBJ1-3; D uncertain. V was clipped by 0 bases and J by 3 bases, with 9 bases between them. Germline CDR1 LNHNV, CDR2 YYDKDF (reference sequence). The CDR3 is 15 amino acids. CDR3 nucleotide sequence: TGTGCCACCAGCAGAGAACGGAAGGGTGGAAACACCATATATTTT. Protein product: CATSRERKGGNTIYF.

V and J are TRBV5-1 and TRBJ1-2, with 8 bases fitting TRBD1. The CDR3 length is 16 residues. Germline V gene data show CDR1 as SGHRS and CDR2 as YFSETQ. The V segment lost 0 bases and the J segment 7 bases; nucleotides outside the gene matches: 11. CDR3 region: CASSLAEGTGFLGYTF. CDR3 coding DNA: TGCGCCAGCAGCTTGGCCGAGGGGACAGGATTTCTTGGCTACACCTTC.

The gene calls are TRBV25-1 and TRBJ2-1; 9 bases agree with TRBD2. This CDR3 has 16 amino acids. Germline CDR1 MGHDK, CDR2 SYGVNS. Germline trimming cut 6 bases from V and 1 base from J; bases unmatched to any gene: 7. CDR3 region: CASRGSGRESYNEQFF. The CDR3 DNA reads TGTGCCAGCAGGGGTAGCGGGAGAGAATCCTACAATGAGCAGTTCTTC.

This rearrangement joins TRBV9 to TRBJ2-7; D is tentatively TRBD1 or TRBD2 (5 bases each). CDR3 size: 15 residues. Germline V lookup: CDR1 SGDLS, CDR2 YYNGEE. The ends were cut back, 3 bases at V and 6 bases at J, with 19 bases in the middle. CDR3 amino acids: CASSAPPGRAGEQYF. CDR3 bases: TGTGCCAGCAGCGCCCCCCCGGGCAGGGCGGGCGAGCAGTACTTC.